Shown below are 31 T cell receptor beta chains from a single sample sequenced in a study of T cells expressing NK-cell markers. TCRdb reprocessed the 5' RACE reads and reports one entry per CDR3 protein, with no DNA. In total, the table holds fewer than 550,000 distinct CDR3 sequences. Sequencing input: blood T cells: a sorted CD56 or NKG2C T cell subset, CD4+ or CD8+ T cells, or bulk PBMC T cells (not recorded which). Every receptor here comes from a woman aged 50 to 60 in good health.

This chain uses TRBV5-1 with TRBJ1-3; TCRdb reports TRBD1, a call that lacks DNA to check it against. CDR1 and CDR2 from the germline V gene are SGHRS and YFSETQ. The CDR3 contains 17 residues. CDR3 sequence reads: CASSFQGRGISGNTIYF.

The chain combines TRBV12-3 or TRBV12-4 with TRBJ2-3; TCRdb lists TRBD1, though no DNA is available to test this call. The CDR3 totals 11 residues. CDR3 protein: CASQGGNTQYF.

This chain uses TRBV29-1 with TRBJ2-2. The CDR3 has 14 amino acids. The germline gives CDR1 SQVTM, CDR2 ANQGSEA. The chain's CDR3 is CSVARSGDTGELFF.

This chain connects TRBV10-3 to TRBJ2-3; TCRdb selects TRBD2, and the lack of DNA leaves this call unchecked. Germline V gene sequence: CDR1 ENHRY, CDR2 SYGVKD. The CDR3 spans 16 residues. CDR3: CAISFSSGSSTDTQYF.

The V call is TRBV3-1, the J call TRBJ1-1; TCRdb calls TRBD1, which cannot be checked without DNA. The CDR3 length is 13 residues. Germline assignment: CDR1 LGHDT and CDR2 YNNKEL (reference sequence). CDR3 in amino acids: CASSPDRWGEAFF.

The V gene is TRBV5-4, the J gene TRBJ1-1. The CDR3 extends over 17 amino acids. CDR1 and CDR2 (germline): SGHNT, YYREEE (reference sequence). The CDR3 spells CASSSKTSRRMDTEAFF.

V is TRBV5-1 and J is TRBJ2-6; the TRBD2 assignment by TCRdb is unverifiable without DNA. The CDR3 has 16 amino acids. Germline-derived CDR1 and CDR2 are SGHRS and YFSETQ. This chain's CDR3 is CASSLEGGNGANVLTF.

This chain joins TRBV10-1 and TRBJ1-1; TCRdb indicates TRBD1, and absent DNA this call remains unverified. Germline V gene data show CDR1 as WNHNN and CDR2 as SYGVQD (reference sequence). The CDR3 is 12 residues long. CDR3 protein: CASGRVNTEAFF.

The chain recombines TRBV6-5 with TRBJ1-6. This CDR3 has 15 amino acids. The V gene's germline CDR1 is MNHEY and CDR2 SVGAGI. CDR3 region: CASSYGRNENSPLHF.

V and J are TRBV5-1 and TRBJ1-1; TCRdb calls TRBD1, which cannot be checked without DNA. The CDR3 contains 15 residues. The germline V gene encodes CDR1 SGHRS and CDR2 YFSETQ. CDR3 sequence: CASRRDGTTNTEAFF.

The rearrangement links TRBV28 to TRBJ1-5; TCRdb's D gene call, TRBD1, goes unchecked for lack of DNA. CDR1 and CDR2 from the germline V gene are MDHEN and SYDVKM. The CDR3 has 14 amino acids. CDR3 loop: CASSSGTVNQPQHF.

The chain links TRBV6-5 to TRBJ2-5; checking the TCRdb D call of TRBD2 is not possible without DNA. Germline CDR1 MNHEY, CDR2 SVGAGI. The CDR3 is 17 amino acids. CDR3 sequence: CASSKREGRWPPETQYF.

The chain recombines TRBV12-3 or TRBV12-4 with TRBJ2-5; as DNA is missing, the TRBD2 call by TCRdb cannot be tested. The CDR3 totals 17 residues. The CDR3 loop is CASSLRVSGRRQETQYF.

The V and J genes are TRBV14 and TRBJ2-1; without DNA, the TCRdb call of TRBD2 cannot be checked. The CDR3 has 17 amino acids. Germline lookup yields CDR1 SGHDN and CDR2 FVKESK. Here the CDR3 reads CASSHAQSREANNEQFF.

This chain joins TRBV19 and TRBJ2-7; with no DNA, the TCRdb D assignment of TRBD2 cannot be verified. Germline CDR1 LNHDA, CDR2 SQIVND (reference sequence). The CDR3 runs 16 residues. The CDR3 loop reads CASSTQTGGGSYEQYF.

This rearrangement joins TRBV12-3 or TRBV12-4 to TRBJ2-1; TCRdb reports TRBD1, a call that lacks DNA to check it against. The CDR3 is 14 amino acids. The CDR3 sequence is CASSPRGRANEQFF.

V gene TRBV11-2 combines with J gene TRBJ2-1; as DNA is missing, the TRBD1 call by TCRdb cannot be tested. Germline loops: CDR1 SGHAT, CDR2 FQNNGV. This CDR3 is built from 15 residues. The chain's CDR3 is CASSLGQPNRYEQFF.

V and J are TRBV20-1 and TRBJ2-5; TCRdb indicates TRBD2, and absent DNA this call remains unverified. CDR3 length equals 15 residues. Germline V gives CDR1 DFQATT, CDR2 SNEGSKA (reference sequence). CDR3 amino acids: CSARDPGASQETQYF.

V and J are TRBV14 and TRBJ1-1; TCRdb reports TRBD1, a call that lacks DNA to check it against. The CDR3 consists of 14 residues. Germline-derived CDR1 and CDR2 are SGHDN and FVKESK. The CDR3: CASSQYREFTEAFF.

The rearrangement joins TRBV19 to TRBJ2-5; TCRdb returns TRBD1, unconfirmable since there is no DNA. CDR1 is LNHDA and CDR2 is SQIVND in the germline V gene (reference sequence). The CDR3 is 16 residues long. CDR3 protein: CASSRSGQVNRETQYF.

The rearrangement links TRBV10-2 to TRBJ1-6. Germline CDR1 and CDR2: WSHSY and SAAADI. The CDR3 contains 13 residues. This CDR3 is CASSAVRNSPLHF.

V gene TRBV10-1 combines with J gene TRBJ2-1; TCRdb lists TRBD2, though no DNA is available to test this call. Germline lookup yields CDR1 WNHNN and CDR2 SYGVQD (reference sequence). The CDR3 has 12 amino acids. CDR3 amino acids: CASSEGPHEQFF.

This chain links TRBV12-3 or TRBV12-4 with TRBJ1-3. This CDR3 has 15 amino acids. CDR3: CASSWVGGGGNTIYF.

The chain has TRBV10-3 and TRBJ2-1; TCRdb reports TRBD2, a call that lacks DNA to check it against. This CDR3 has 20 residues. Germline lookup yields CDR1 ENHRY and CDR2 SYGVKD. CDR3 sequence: CAISEGGLAGSRSSYNEQFF.

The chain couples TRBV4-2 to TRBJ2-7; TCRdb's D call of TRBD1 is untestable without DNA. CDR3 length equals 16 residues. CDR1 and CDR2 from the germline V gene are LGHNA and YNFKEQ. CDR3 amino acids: CASSQEAGTLPYEQYF.

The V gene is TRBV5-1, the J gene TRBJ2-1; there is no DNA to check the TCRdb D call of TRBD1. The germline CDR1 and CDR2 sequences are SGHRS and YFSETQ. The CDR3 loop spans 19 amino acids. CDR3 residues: CASSLGPRNDRGSYNEQFF. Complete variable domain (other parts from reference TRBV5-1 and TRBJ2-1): KAGVTQTPRYLIKTRGQQVTLSCSPISGHRSVSWYQQTPGQGLQFLFEYFSETQRNKGNFPGRFSGRQFSNSRSEMNVSTLELGDSALYLCASSLGPRNDRGSYNEQFFGPGTRLTVL.

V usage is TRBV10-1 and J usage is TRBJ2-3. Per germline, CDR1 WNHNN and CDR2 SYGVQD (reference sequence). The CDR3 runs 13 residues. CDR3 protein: CASSESGTDTQYF.

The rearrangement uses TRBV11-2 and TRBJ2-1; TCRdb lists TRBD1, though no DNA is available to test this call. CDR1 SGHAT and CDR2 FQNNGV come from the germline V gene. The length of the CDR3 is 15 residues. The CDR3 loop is CASSPPPTGGREQFF.

CDR3 residues: CAITAGTTNYGYTF. V and J are TRBV10-3 and TRBJ1-2; TCRdb's D call of TRBD1 is untestable without DNA. This CDR3 is built from 14 residues. Per the germline V gene, CDR1 is ENHRY and CDR2 is SYGVKD.

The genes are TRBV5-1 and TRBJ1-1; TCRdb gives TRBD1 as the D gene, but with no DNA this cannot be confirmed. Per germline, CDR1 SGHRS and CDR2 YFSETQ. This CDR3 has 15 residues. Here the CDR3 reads CASSSLQGATAEAFF.

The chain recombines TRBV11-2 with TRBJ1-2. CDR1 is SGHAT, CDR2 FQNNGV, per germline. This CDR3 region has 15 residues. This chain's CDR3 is CASSLERAGNYGYTF.